Below, 11 T cell receptor beta chains from the same sample are listed, as sequenced in a study of control samples from healthy donors and cancer patients. Measured with immunoSEQ multiplex PCR; TCRdb has only the in-frame clones, and not every one. The sample has 150,000 to 200,000 clones; 85% to 95% are singletons. The specimen sequenced was blood. Receptors originate from a man younger than 30 in good health.

This sequence joins TRBV6-5 and TRBJ1-1; D is unclear. Between the trimmed V and J ends, which lost 10 bases and 2 bases, there was a span of 17 bases. The germline V gene encodes CDR1 MNHEY and CDR2 SVGAGI. CDR3 length: 14 residues. CDR3 coding DNA: TGTGCCACTAGGATAACAGCTTCCAACACTGAAGCTTTCTTT. This encodes CATRITASNTEAFF.

V usage is TRBV25-1 and J usage is TRBJ2-7; D is ambiguous. The CDR3 spans 11 residues. The germline V and J ends were trimmed by 5 bases and 1 base, with 3 bases remaining between them. Germline-derived CDR1 and CDR2 are MGHDK and SYGVNS. The CDR3 region is CASSPSYEQYF. CDR3 sequence (DNA): TGTGCCAGCAGTCCATCCTACGAGCAGTACTTC.

DNA of the CDR3: TGTGCCAGCAGTGAACAGGGGGCAAGTTATTCACCCCTCCACTTT. Translating it yields CASSEQGASYSPLHF. V gene TRBV2 combines with J gene TRBJ1-6; 8 positions match TRBD1. The CDR3 contains 15 residues. CDR1 is SNHLY, CDR2 FYNNEI, per germline. The V segment lost 2 bases and the J segment 8 bases; nucleotides outside the gene matches: 5. The full variable domain, in which reference TRBV2 and TRBJ1-6 provide the parts outside the CDR3, is EPEVTQTPSHQVTQMGQEVILRCVPISNHLYFYWYRQILGQKVEFLVSFYNNEISEKSEIFDDQFSVERPDGSNFTLKIRSTKLEDSAMYFCASSEQGASYSPLHFGNGTRLTVT.

The chain links TRBV25-1 to TRBJ1-3; D might be TRBD1 (5 bases). Germline CDR1 MGHDK, CDR2 SYGVNS. Trimming removed 5 bases at V and 3 bases at J, with 17 bases between. This CDR3 has 16 residues. CDR3 loop: CASSRGPHKFGNTIYF. The CDR3 bases are TGTGCCAGCAGTCGGGGACCTCATAAATTTGGAAACACCATATATTTT.

This sequence joins TRBV2 and TRBJ2-1; 9 bases align to TRBD2. The CDR3 runs to 18 residues. The ends lost 0 bases at V and 5 bases at J; junction bases unmatched: 11. Per the germline V gene, CDR1 is SNHLY and CDR2 is FYNNEI. The CDR3 sequence is CASSEAWPGLALNNEQFF. The DNA of the CDR3 is TGTGCCAGCAGTGAAGCTTGGCCCGGACTAGCGCTGAACAATGAGCAGTTCTTC. Complete variable domain (other parts from reference TRBV2 and TRBJ2-1): EPEVTQTPSHQVTQMGQEVILRCVPISNHLYFYWYRQILGQKVEFLVSFYNNEISEKSEIFDDQFSVERPDGSNFTLKIRSTKLEDSAMYFCASSEAWPGLALNNEQFFGPGTRLTVL.

This clone occurred once. This chain uses TRBV7-9 with TRBJ1-2; 8 positions agree with TRBD1. J gave up 7 bases and V 5 bases, and 6 bases lay outside the gene matches. CDR1 SEHNR and CDR2 FQNEAQ come from the germline V gene (reference sequence). The CDR3 is made up of 13 amino acids. The CDR3 here is CASSHPGGSGYTF. The CDR3 region has the DNA TGTGCCAGCAGCCACCCAGGGGGCAGTGGCTACACCTTC.

The V call is TRBV6-5, the J call TRBJ1-1; 8 nucleotides align to TRBD1. The CDR3 is 14 amino acids. J gave up 8 bases and V 5 bases, and 10 bases lay outside the gene matches. The V gene's germline CDR1 is MNHEY and CDR2 SVGAGI. CDR3 DNA sequence: TGTGCCAGCAGTACGGACAGGGTCAAGCGGGAAGCTTTCTTT. Its protein is CASSTDRVKREAFF.

This chain joins TRBV5-6 and TRBJ1-4; 8 bases are shared with TRBD1. Germline values: CDR1 SGHDT, CDR2 YYEEEE. The J segment lost 8 bases and the V segment lost 1 base, leaving 7 bases of the junction unmatched. The CDR3 spans 15 residues. For the CDR3, the DNA is TGTGCCAGCAGCTTGTTGGACAGGGATGAGGAAAAACTGTTTTTT. Encoded protein: CASSLLDRDEEKLFF. The complete variable domain, with remaining parts taken from reference TRBV5-6 and TRBJ1-4, reads DAGVTQSPTHLIKTRGQQVTLRCSPKSGHDTVSWYQQALGQGPQFIFQYYEEEERQRGNFPDRFSGHQFPNYSSELNVNALLLGDSALYLCASSLLDRDEEKLFFGSGTQLSVL.

This chain joins TRBV25-1 and TRBJ1-5; the match to TRBD1 covers 11 bases. CDR3 size: 18 residues. Germline CDR1 reads MGHDK; CDR2 reads SYGVNS. Trimming took 2 bases from V and 0 from J; bases not matched to a gene: 6. The DNA for the CDR3 is TGTGCCAGCAGTGAACATGGACAGGGGGCGTCTAGCAATCAGCCCCAGCATTTT. It yields the protein CASSEHGQGASSNQPQHF.

This clone was detected only once. The rearrangement links TRBV6-5 to TRBJ1-2; TRBD1 might be the D (5 bases). This CDR3 spans 15 amino acids. Per germline, CDR1 MNHEY and CDR2 SVGAGI. Trimming left V 6 bases short and J 8 bases short, with 22 bases between. CDR3 loop: CASRKATYRSGGYTF. The DNA for the CDR3 is TGTGCCAGCAGGAAGGCCACTTACAGGAGTGGAGGCTACACCTTC.

J is TRBJ2-7 and V is TRBV5-1; 7 bases agree with TRBD2. Losses at the gene ends were 0 bases for V and 2 bases for J; bases not matched to a gene: 5. The CDR3 extends over 15 amino acids. Germline CDR1 SGHRS, CDR2 YFSETQ. The CDR3 DNA reads as TGCGCCAGCAGCTTGGTCCAGCGGGGAACCTACGAGCAGTACTTC. Encoded protein: CASSLVQRGTYEQYF.